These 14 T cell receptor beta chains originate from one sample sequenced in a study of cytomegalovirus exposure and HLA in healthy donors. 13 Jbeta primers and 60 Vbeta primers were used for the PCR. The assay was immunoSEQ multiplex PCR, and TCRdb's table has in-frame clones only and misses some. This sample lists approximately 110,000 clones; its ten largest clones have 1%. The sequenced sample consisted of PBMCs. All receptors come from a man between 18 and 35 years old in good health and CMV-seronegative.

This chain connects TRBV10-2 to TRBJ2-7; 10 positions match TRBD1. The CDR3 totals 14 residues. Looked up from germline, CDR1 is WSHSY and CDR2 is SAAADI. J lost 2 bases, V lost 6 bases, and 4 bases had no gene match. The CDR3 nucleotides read TGCGCCAGCAGACTGACAGGGGGCGCCTACGAGCAGTACTTC. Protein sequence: CASRLTGGAYEQYF.

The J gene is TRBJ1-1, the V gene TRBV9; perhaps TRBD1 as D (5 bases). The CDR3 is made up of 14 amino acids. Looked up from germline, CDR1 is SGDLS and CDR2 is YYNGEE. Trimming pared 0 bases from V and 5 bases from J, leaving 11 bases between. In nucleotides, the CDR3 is TGTGCCAGCAGCGTAGAGGGGTCTGGTACTGAAGCTTTCTTT. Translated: CASSVEGSGTEAFF.

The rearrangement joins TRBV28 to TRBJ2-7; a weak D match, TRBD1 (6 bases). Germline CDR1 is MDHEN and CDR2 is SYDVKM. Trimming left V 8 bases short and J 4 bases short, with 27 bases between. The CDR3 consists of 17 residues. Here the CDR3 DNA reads TGTGCCAGCGACGAAACTACTACTAAGGACCAGGGGTACGAGCAGTACTTC. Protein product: CASDETTTKDQGYEQYF.

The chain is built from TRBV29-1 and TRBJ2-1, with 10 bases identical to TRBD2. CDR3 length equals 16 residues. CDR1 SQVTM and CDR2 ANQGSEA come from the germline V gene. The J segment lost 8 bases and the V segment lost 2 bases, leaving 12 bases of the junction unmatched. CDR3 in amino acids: CSVESPLAGVGDEQFF. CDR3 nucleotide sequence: TGCAGCGTTGAATCCCCCCTAGCGGGGGTAGGAGATGAGCAGTTCTTC.

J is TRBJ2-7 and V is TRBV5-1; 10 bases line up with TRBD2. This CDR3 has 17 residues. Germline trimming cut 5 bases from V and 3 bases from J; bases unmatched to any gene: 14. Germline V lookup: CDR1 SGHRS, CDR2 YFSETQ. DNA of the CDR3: TGCGCCAGCAGGCGGGCGGTAGCGGGAGGCGCCAGCTACGAGCAGTACTTC. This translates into CASRRAVAGGASYEQYF. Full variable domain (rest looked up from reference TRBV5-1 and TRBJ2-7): KAGVTQTPRYLIKTRGQQVTLSCSPISGHRSVSWYQQTPGQGLQFLFEYFSETQRNKGNFPGRFSGRQFSNSRSEMNVSTLELGDSALYLCASRRAVAGGASYEQYFGPGTRLTVT.

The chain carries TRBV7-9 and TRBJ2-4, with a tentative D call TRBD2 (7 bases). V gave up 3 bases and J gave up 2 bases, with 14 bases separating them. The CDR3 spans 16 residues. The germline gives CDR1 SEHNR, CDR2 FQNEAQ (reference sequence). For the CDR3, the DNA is TGTGCCAGCAGCTTGGGGGAGGGGGTGACCAAAAACATTCAGTACTTC. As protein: CASSLGEGVTKNIQYF.

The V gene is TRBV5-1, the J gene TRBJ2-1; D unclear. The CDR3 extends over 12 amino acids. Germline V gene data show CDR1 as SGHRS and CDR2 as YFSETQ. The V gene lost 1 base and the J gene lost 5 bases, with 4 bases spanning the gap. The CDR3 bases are TGCGCCAGCAGCTTGACTAACAATGAGCAGTTCTTC. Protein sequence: CASSLTNNEQFF.

The CDR3 DNA sequence: TGCGCCAGCAGCCACGGACAGGGCTCGATGAACACTGAAGCTTTCTTT. It is translated as CASSHGQGSMNTEAFF. The chain recombines TRBV5-1 with TRBJ1-1, with TRBD1 matching 8 bases. The CDR3 has 16 amino acids. With V trimmed by 4 bases and J by 0 bases, 8 bases remained unmatched. CDR1 is SGHRS, CDR2 YFSETQ, per germline.

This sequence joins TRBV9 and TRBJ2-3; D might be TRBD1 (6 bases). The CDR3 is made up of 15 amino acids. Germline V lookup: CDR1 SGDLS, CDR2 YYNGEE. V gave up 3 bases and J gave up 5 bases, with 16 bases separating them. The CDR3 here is CASSDFWGPEDTQYF. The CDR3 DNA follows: TGTGCCAGCAGCGATTTCTGGGGGCCTGAAGATACGCAGTATTTT.

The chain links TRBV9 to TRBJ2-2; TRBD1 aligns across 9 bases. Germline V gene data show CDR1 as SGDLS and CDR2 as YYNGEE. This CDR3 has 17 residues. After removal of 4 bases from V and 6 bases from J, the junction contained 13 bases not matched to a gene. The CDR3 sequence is CASSPLRDRVLAGELFF. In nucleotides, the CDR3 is TGTGCCAGCAGCCCACTCCGGGACAGGGTTTTGGCCGGGGAGCTGTTTTTT.

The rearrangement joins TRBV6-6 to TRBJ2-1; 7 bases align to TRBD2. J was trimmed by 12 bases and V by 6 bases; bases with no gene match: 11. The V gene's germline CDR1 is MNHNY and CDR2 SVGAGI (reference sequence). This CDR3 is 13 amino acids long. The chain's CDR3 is CASSGAGPMGQFF. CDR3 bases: TGTGCCAGCAGCGGAGCGGGACCGATGGGGCAGTTCTTC.

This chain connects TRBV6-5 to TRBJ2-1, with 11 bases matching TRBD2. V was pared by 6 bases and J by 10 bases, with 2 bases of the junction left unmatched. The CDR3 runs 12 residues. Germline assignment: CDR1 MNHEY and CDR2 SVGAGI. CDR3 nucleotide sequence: TGTGCCAGCAGGCGGACTAGCGGGGAGCAGTTCTTC. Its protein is CASRRTSGEQFF.

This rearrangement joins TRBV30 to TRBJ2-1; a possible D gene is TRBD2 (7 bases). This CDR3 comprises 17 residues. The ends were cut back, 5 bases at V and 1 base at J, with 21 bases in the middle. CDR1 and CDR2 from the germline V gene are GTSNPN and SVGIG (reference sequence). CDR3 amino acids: CAWLGGPGRGSYNEQFF. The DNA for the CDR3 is TGTGCCTGGTTGGGAGGGCCCGGCAGGGGATCCTACAATGAGCAGTTCTTC.

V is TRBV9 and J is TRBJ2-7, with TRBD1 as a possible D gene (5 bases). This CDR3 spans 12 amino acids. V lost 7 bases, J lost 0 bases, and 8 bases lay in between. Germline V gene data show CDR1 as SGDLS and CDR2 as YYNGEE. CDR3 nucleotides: TGTGCCAGCGAAGGGGCCTCCTACGAGCAGTACTTC. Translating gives CASEGASYEQYF.